A single sample gave rise to the 14 T cell receptor beta chains below, sequenced in a study of T cell responses to AZD1222 COVID-19 vaccine. Clones were read by immunoSEQ multiplex PCR, and TCRdb kept only the in-frame ones, dropping some. Altogether about 170,000 clones are present, 93% being singletons, with the ten largest covering about 4.2%. Sequences were derived from peripheral blood, sampled on day 0 of AZD1222 vaccination. These TCRs come from an adult in good health.

The chain combines TRBV7-8 with TRBJ1-2; TRBD1 agrees at 7 bases. The V gene's germline CDR1 is SGHVS and CDR2 FQNEAQ. V lost 0 bases, J lost 3 bases, and 4 bases stayed unmatched. The length of the CDR3 is 15 residues. In nucleotides, the CDR3 is TGTGCCAGCAGCTTAGCGGCAGGGGGATACTATGGCTACACCTTC. Amino acids: CASSLAAGGYYGYTF.

The chain has TRBV9 and TRBJ1-6; no definite D call. The CDR3 consists of 16 residues. Per the germline V gene, CDR1 is SGDLS and CDR2 is YYNGEE. V lost 0 bases, J lost 7 bases, and 14 bases lay in between. The CDR3 spells CASSVDGQSRNSPLHF. DNA for the CDR3: TGTGCCAGCAGCGTAGATGGGCAGTCGAGGAATTCACCCCTCCACTTT.

The J gene is TRBJ2-2, the V gene TRBV18, with TRBD2 matching 11 bases. The J segment lost 1 base and the V segment lost 3 bases, leaving 1 base of the junction unmatched. This CDR3 is 16 amino acids long. Germline V gives CDR1 KGHSH, CDR2 LQKENI. Here the CDR3 reads CASSPTSGRNTGELFF. The CDR3 bases are TGTGCCAGCTCACCTACTAGCGGGAGGAACACCGGGGAGCTGTTTTTT.

The V and J genes are TRBV6-5 and TRBJ2-1, with 7 bases lining up with TRBD1. Trimming cost V 7 bases and J 7 bases; bases outside gene matches: 10. This CDR3 is built from 14 residues. In germline, CDR1 is MNHEY, CDR2 SVGAGI. The CDR3 sequence: CASNPGQLLNEQFF. The CDR3 DNA reads as TGTGCCAGCAATCCGGGACAGCTTTTAAATGAGCAGTTCTTC.

This clone was observed once. The gene calls are TRBV2 and TRBJ2-7; D might be TRBD2 (6 bases). The CDR3 length is 14 residues. Germline loops: CDR1 SNHLY, CDR2 FYNNEI. V was trimmed by 10 bases and J by 0 bases, leaving 16 bases between them. CDR3 loop: CATRDGGFSYEQYF. The CDR3 DNA is TGTGCCACGCGGGACGGAGGCTTCTCCTACGAGCAGTACTTC.

The CDR3 sequence: CASRIQAGNTIYF. The CDR3 DNA is TGTGCCAGCAGGATCCAAGCGGGAAACACCATATATTTT. V is TRBV6-5 and J is TRBJ1-3, with D unresolved. Trimming left V 6 bases short and J 4 bases short, with 10 bases between. CDR3 size: 13 residues. Per the germline V gene, CDR1 is MNHEY and CDR2 is SVGAGI.

This chain uses TRBV6-5 with TRBJ1-4; D uncertain. The CDR3 consists of 14 residues. The germline V and J ends were trimmed by 0 bases and 4 bases, with 6 bases remaining between them. The germline CDR1 and CDR2 sequences are MNHEY and SVGAGI. CDR3 in amino acids: CASSYSGLNEKLFF. Written as DNA, the CDR3 is TGTGCCAGCAGTTACTCAGGCCTTAATGAAAAACTGTTTTTT.

This chain links TRBV19 with TRBJ1-4; no clear D gene. The CDR3 has 13 residues. Germline V gives CDR1 LNHDA, CDR2 SQIVND (reference sequence). Trimming pared 7 bases from V and 0 bases from J, leaving 6 bases between. CDR3 loop: CASKRATNEKLFF. The CDR3 DNA follows: TGTGCCAGTAAGCGGGCAACTAATGAAAAACTGTTTTTT.

This clone was detected once. The V gene is TRBV3-1 (or the pseudogene TRBV3-2), the J gene TRBJ2-1, with 8 bases matching TRBD2. The germline gives CDR1 LGHDT, CDR2 YNNKEL (reference sequence). The CDR3 totals 20 residues. J was trimmed by 7 bases and V by 3 bases; bases with no gene match: 23. The CDR3 sequence is CASSQDLGRSGRRKKNEQFF. CDR3 in DNA: TGTGCCAGCAGCCAGGATCTAGGGAGGAGCGGGAGAAGGAAGAAAAATGAGCAGTTCTTC.

The rearrangement uses TRBV6-1 and TRBJ2-7; 7 bases match TRBD2. The V gene's germline CDR1 is MNHNS and CDR2 SASEGT. CDR3 length: 15 amino acids. The V segment lost 2 bases and the J segment 2 bases; nucleotides outside the gene matches: 6. The CDR3 sequence is CASSEWVAGTYEQYF. The CDR3 DNA reads TGTGCCAGCAGTGAATGGGTAGCGGGTACCTACGAGCAGTACTTC.

The V gene is TRBV20-1, the J gene TRBJ1-5, with D perhaps TRBD1 (5 bases). V lost 3 bases and J lost 0, with 15 bases in between. Germline CDR1 reads DFQATT; CDR2 reads SNEGSKA (reference sequence). The CDR3 is 16 amino acids. In DNA, the CDR3 is TGCAGTGCTAGTCCCTCAACAGGACTTAGCAATCAGCCCCAGCATTTT. It translates to CSASPSTGLSNQPQHF.

V usage is TRBV5-6 and J usage is TRBJ2-1; D is perhaps TRBD1 (5 bases). V dropped 0 bases and J dropped 7 bases, with 14 bases sitting between them. The CDR3 covers 15 residues. Germline V gene sequence: CDR1 SGHDT, CDR2 YYEEEE. The CDR3 DNA follows: TGTGCCAGCAGCTTGGTTGACAGAGCAAAGAATGAGCAGTTCTTC. This sequence encodes CASSLVDRAKNEQFF.

The rearrangement links TRBV20-1 to TRBJ2-7, with TRBD2 matching over 9 bases. Germline loops: CDR1 DFQATT, CDR2 SNEGSKA (reference sequence). This CDR3 is built from 14 residues. V lost 3 bases, J lost 2 bases, and 5 bases stayed unmatched. CDR3 in DNA: TGCAGTGCTAGTTATCTAGCGGGGACCTACGAGCAGTACTTC. Translating it yields CSASYLAGTYEQYF.

This chain uses TRBV13 with TRBJ1-2; D may be TRBD1 (6 bases). In germline, CDR1 is PRHDT, CDR2 FYEKMQ (reference sequence). The CDR3 contains 13 residues. With 3 bases removed from V and 4 bases from J, the gap between germline ends came to 9 bases. This chain's CDR3 is CASSFGGLYGYTF. The CDR3, as DNA: TGTGCCAGCAGCTTTGGGGGGCTCTATGGCTACACCTTC.